This T cell receptor (beta chain) was documented in a study of T cells after yellow fever vaccination. TCRdb itself ran the 5' RACE reads through MiXCR, one entry per CDR3 protein. The sample holds 360,000 or so distinct CDR3 sequences, about 9.9% seen once. This CDR3 comprises 13 residues. Germline-derived CDR1 and CDR2 are LNHDA and SQIVND (reference sequence). V lost 4 bases and J lost 6, with 10 bases in between. This clonotype was counted only a few times. The source material was PBMCs, sampled on the day of the first yellow fever vaccination. The V call is TRBV19, the J call TRBJ2-4; the D gene is possibly TRBD2 (6 bases). This TCR came from a young man who received the YFV17D yellow fever vaccine. As DNA, the CDR3 is TGTGCCAGTAGTAAGCAGGGAGGAAACATTCAGTACTTC. The encoded protein is CASSKQGGNIQYF.